This T cell receptor beta chain comes out of a study of OX40 agonist ivuxolimab in advanced cancers. Study context: The mean age was approximately 60 years, ranging from roughly 23 to 79, with over 70% of participants male. Of the participants, 35% to 50% had some prior anti-PD-1, anti-PD-L1 or anti-CTLA-4 therapy, which was allowed. A partial response was reached by three patients: one with hepatocellular carcinoma and two with cutaneous melanoma. Study observations and caveats: Among some nonresponders, normalized T-cell clonal expansion was also low.

TCRdb keeps only in-frame clones here, not all; method: immunoSEQ multiplex PCR. Altogether about 61,000 clones are present, around nine tenths being singletons, with the ten largest covering 0.35%. Comments on this clone: The antigen is unknown.

CDR1 SGHRS and CDR2 YFSETQ come from the germline V gene. V trimming: 4 bases; J trimming: 0 bases; junction bases outside the gene matches: 8. The CDR3 has 16 residues. This chain joins TRBV5-1 and TRBJ1-1; 8 nucleotides line up with TRBD1. Sample: CD4+ or CD8+ T cells sorted from blood, taken in a trial of the OX40 agonist ivuxolimab. The receptor comes from an adult with an advanced solid tumor such as melanoma, head and neck, liver or kidney cancer. CDR3 DNA: TGCGCCAGCAGCAGGACAGGGCCCTTCATGAACACTGAAGCTTTCTTT. Its protein is CASSRTGPFMNTEAFF. Full variable domain (rest looked up from reference TRBV5-1 and TRBJ1-1): KAGVTQTPRYLIKTRGQQVTLSCSPISGHRSVSWYQQTPGQGLQFLFEYFSETQRNKGNFPGRFSGRQFSNSRSEMNVSTLELGDSALYLCASSRTGPFMNTEAFFGQGTRLTVV.